This paragraph reports one TCR beta chain. The antigen is unknown. Original analysis: ImmunoSEQ output held junction-only sequences without quality scores, so filtering differed. The protocol was immunoSEQ multiplex PCR, while the TCRdb copy is restricted to in-frame clones and leaves out a portion. From that table come the V and J calls and clone size; the DNA was used to work out D and trimming. Among approximately 530,000 clones listed, about 95% were seen once. These data originate in a study of shared clonotypes between healthy human individuals. Study outcomes and limitations: An anticipated effect of sequencing depth on clonotype sharing among donors was recognized. What limited the represented genetic and exposure-history diversity was the small number of donors.

The germline gives CDR1 SGHRS, CDR2 YFSETQ. CDR3 length: 15 amino acids. Trimming removed 0 bases from V and 2 bases from J; junction bases left unmatched: 3. Those who donated, Caucasian adults without exception, all lived in Nashville, Tennessee. The chain joins TRBV5-1 to TRBJ2-7; 9 bases map to TRBD1. The source material was naive CD4+ T cells sorted from blood. Described subset: CD45RA+ positively selected. The clonotype originates from a woman in her 30s in good health. In DNA, the CDR3 is TGCGCCAGCAGCTTGGGGGACAGGGACCCCTACGAGCAGTACTTC. This encodes CASSLGDRDPYEQYF.